This entry features one TCR beta chain sequence. Germline V lookup: CDR1 SGHRS, CDR2 YFSETQ. The CDR3 totals 15 residues. The ends lost 9 bases at V and 7 bases at J; junction bases unmatched: 13. Original data processing: How many nucleated cells were present was estimated from reference gene primer amplification. Some clones are missing from TCRdb's copy, which holds only in-frame ones; the method was immunoSEQ multiplex PCR. The DNA was the basis for D and trimming; V, J and clone size are from that table. Seen here are around 16,000 clones, 82% observed once, and the top ten hold roughly a fifth. These data belong to a study of blood T cell repertoires in COVID-19. At the level of the study: Samples came from the United States, Italy and Spain, spanning acute and convalescent COVID-19. T cells, B-cell-depleted T cells, or PBMCs provided the cDNA or gDNA that served as material.

The sample consisted of peripheral blood. The sequence was obtained from an elderly man with active COVID-19. The chain recombines TRBV5-1 with TRBJ1-6, with 7 bases fitting TRBD1. The CDR3 DNA reads as TGCGCCATCAGTGACAGGGCCCCTCTCAATTCACCCCTCCACTTT. This codes for CAISDRAPLNSPLHF. The full variable domain, its missing parts supplied by reference TRBV5-1 and TRBJ1-6, is KAGVTQTPRYLIKTRGQQVTLSCSPISGHRSVSWYQQTPGQGLQFLFEYFSETQRNKGNFPGRFSGRQFSNSRSEMNVSTLELGDSALYLCAISDRAPLNSPLHFGNGTRLTVT.